The clone carrying this TCR beta chain was seen more than once but under ten times. Its antigen remains unknown. This sample was taken from a study of T cell repertoires in cytomegalovirus infection. For the study at large: It was recently identified HLA-C-restricted and well-studied HLA-B-restricted CMV epitopes that the study used.

The germline V gene has CDR1 LGHNT and CDR2 FRNRAP. V lost 7 bases to trimming and J lost 0 bases, with 16 bases between them. The CDR3 totals 16 residues. MiXCR, applied by TCRdb to the reads, yields one record per CDR3 protein. Of nearly 700,000 distinct CDR3 sequences in the sample, around 32% were seen once. This chain connects TRBV12-5 to TRBJ1-3, with no clear D. The origin of this receptor is a human donor in good health (CMV status not recorded). Some clones in this sample may be carry-over from other donors' samples. The specimen was cultured PBMCs, collected from culture after CMV antigen stimulation. CDR3 nucleotide sequence: TGTGCTAGTGCTCGGACGGACGCCAACTCTGGAAACACCATATATTTT. Its translation is CASARTDANSGNTIYF. The full variable domain, in which reference TRBV12-5 and TRBJ1-3 provide the parts outside the CDR3, is DARVTQTPRHKVTEMGQEVTMRCQPILGHNTVFWYRQTMMQGLELLAYFRNRAPLDDSGMPKDRFSAEMPDATLATLKIQPSEPRDSAVYFCASARTDANSGNTIYFGEGSWLTVV.